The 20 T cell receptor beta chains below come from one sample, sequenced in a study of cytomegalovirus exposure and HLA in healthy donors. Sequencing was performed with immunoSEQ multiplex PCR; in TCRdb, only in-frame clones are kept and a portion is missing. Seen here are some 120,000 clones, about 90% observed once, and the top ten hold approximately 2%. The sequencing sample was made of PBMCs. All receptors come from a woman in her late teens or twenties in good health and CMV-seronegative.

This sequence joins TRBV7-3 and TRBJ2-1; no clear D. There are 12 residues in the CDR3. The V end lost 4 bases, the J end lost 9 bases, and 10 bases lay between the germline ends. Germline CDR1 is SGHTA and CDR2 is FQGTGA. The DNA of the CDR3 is TGTGCCAGCAGCTCCACTGTTGGTGAGCAGTTCTTC. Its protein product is CASSSTVGEQFF. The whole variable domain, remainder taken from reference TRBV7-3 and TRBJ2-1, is GAGVSQTPSNKVTEKGKYVELRCDPISGHTALYWYRQSLGQGPEFLIYFQGTGAADDSGLPNDRFFAVRPEGSVSTLKIQRTERGDSAVYLCASSSTVGEQFFGPGTRLTVL.

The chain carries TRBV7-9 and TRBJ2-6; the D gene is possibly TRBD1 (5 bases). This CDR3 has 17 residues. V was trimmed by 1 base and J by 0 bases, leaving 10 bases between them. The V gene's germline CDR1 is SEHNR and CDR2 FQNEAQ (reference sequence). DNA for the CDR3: TGTGCCAGCAGCTTAGGGCAGGGTAGCTCTGGGGCCAACGTCCTGACTTTC. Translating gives CASSLGQGSSGANVLTF.

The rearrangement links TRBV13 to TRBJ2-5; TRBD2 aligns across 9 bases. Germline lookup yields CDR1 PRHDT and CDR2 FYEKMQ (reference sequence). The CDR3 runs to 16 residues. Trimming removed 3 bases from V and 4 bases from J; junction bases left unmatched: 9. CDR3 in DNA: TGTGCCAGCAGCTTTGGAGGCGGGAGGGCCCGAGAGACCCAGTACTTC. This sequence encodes CASSFGGGRARETQYF.

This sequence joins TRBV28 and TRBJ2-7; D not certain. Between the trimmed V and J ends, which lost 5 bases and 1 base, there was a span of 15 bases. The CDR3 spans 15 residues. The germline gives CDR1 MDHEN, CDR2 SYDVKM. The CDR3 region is CASSPSGKRSYEQYF. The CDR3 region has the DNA TGTGCCAGCAGTCCAAGTGGTAAGAGGTCCTACGAGCAGTACTTC.

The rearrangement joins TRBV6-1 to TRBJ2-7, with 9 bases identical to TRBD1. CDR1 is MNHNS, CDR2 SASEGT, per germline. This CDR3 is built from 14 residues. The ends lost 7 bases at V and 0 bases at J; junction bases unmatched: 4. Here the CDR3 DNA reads TGTGCCAGCAACGACAGGGGGGCCTCCTACGAGCAGTACTTC. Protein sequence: CASNDRGASYEQYF.

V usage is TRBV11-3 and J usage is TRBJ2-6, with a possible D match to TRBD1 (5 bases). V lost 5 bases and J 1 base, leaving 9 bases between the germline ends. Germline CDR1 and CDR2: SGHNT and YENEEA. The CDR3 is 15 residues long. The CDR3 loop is CASSPPGSGANVLTF. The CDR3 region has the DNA TGTGCCAGCAGCCCCCCAGGGTCTGGGGCCAACGTCCTGACTTTC.

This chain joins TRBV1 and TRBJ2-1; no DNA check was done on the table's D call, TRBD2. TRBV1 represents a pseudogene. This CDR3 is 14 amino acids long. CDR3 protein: CTSSQEFWRYEQFF. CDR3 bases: TGCACCAGCAGCCAAGAGTTTTGGAGGTATGAGCAGTTCTTC.

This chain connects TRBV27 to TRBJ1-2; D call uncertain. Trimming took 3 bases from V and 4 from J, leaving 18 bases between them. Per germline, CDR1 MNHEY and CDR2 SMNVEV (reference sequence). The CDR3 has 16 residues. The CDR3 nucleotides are TGTGCCAGCAGTTTGTATGGTACAGCCCTCCTCTATGGCTACACCTTC. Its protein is CASSLYGTALLYGYTF.

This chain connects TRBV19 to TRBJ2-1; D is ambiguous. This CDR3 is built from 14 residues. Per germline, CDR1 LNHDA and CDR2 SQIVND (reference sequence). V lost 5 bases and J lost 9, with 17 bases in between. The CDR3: CASSDIGLQSEQFF. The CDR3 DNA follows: TGTGCCAGTAGTGATATTGGCCTCCAAAGTGAGCAGTTCTTC.

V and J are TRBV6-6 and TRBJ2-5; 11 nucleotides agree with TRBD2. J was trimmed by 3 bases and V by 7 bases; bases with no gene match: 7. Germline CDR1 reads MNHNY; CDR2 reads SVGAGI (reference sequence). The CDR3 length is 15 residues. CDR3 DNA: TGTGCCAGCACCCGAACTAGCGGGAGAGAAGAGACCCAGTACTTC. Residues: CASTRTSGREETQYF.

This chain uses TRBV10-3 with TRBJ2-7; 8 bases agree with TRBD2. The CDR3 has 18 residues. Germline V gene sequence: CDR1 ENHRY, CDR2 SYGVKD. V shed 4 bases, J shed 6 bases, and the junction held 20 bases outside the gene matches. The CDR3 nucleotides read TGTGCCATCAGTGCTCTGCGGGGGGTCAGGCCGCCTTCCCTCGAGCAGTACTTC. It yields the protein CAISALRGVRPPSLEQYF.

CDR3 residues: CASSPTQGPSYEQYF. The CDR3 DNA reads TGTGCCAGCAGCCCCACCCAGGGCCCCTCCTACGAGCAGTACTTC. J is TRBJ2-7 and V is TRBV11-1; maybe TRBD1 (5 bases). The CDR3 extends over 15 amino acids. From germline, CDR1 is SGHAT and CDR2 FQDESV (reference sequence). Trimming left V 5 bases short and J 0 bases short, with 14 bases between.

The CDR3 DNA follows: TGTGCCAGCAGCCGGGACAGGGCACGCCATGGCACTGAAGCTTTCTTT. Translated: CASSRDRARHGTEAFF. The genes are TRBV7-3 and TRBJ1-1, with TRBD1 matching 9 bases. CDR3 length equals 16 residues. Germline V gives CDR1 SGHTA, CDR2 FQGTGA. J gave up 4 bases and V 5 bases, and 11 bases lay outside the gene matches.

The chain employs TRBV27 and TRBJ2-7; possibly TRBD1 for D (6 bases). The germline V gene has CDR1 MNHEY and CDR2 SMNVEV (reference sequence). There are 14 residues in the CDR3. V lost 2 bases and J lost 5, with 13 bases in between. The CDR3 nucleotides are TGTGCCAGCAGTTTAGGGGTCACAGGGCACGAGCAGTACTTC. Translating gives CASSLGVTGHEQYF.

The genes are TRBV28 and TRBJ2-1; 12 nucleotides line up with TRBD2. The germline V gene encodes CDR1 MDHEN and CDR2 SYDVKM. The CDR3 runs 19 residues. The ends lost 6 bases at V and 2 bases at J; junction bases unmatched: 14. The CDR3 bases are TGTGCCAGCAGGCCTGAAAATTGGACTAGCGGGAAACCCTACAATGAGCAGTTCTTC. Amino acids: CASRPENWTSGKPYNEQFF.

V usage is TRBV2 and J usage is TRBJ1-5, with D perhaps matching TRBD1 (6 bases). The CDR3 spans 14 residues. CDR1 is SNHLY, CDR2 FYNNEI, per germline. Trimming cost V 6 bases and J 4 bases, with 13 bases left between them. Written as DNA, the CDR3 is TGTGCCAGCAGCCCCTCAGGGGTGAATCAGCCCCAGCATTTT. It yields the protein CASSPSGVNQPQHF.

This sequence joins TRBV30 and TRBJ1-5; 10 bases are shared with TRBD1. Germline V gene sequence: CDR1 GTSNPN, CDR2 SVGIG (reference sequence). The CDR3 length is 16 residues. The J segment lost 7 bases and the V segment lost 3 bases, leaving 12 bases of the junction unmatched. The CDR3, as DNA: TGTGCCTGGAGCCCCCCTTGGACAGGGGGTCGGCAGCCCCAGCATTTT. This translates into CAWSPPWTGGRQPQHF.

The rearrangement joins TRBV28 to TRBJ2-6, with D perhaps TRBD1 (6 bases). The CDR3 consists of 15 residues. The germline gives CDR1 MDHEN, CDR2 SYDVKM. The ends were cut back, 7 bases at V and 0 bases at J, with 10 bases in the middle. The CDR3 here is CASKTGSSGANVLTF. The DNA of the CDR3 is TGTGCCAGCAAAACAGGGAGCTCTGGGGCCAACGTCCTGACTTTC.

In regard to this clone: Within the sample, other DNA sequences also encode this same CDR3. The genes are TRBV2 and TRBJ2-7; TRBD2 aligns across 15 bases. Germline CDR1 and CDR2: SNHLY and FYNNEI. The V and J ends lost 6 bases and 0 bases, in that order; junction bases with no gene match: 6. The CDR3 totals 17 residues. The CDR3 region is CASSRTSGGAISYEQYF. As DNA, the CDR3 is TGTGCCAGCAGCCGGACTAGCGGGGGGGCCATCTCCTACGAGCAGTACTTC.

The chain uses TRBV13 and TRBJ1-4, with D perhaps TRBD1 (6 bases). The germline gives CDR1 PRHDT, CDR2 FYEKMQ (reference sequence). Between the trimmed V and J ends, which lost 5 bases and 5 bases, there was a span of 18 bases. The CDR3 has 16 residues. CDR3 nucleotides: TGTGCCAGCAGCCGCATGATCAGGGGTGTAAATGAAAAACTGTTTTTT. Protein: CASSRMIRGVNEKLFF.